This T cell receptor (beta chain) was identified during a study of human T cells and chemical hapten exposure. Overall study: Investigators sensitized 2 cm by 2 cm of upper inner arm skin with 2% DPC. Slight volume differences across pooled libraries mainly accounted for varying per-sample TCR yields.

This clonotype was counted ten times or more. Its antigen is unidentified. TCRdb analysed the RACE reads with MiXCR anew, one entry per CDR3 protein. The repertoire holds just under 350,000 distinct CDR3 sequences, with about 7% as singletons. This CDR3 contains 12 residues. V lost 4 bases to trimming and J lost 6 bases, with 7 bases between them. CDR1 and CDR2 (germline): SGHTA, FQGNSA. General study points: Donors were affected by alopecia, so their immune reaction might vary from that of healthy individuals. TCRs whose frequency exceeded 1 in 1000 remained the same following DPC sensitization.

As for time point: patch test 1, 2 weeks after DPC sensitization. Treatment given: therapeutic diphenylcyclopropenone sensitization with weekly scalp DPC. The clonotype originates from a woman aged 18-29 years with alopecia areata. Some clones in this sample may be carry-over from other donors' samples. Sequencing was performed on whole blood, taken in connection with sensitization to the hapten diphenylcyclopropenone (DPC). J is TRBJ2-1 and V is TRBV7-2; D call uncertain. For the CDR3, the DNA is TGTGCCAGCAGCTCGACATTCAATGAGCAGTTCTTC. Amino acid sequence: CASSSTFNEQFF. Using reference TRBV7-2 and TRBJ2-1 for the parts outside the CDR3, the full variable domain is GAGVSQSPSNKVTEKGKDVELRCDPISGHTALYWYRQSLGQGLEFLIYFQGNSAPDKSGLPSDRFSAERTGGSVSTLTIQRTQQEDSAVYLCASSSTFNEQFFGPGTRLTVL.